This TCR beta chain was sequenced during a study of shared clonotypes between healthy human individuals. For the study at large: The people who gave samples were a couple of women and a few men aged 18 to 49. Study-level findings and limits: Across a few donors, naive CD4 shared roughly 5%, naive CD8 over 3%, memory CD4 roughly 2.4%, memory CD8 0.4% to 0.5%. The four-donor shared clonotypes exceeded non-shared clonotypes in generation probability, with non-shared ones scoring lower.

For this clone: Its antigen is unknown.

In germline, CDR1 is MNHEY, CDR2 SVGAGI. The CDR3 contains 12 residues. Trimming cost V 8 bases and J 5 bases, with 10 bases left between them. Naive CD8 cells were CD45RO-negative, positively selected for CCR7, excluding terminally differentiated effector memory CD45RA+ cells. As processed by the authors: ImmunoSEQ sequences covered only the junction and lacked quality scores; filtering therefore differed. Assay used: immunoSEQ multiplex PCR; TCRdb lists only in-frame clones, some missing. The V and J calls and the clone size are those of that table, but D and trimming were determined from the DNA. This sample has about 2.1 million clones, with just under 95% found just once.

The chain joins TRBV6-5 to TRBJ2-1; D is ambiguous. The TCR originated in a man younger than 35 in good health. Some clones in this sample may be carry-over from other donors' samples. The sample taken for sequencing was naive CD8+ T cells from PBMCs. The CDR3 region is CASGAANNEQFF. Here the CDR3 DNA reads TGTGCCAGCGGAGCTGCTAACAATGAGCAGTTCTTC.